Below, one T cell receptor beta chain is given with its context. Its antigen is not identified. Using immunoSEQ multiplex PCR, the repertoire was profiled, and TCRdb retains in-frame clones only, with some absent. The sample records tens of thousands of clones, 85% to 95% being singletons. The entry originates in a study of CD4 T cells in relation to SARS-CoV-2 and coronaviruses. Points from the study as a whole: Culture-expanded clones reflect memory recall rather than primary priming during culture. Crossreactive clones expanded significantly less to SARS-CoV-2 than monoreactive clones.

The CDR3 sequence is 10 residues long. Germline V gene data show CDR1 as SEHNR and CDR2 as FQNEAQ (reference sequence). V was shortened by 9 bases and J by 7 bases, with 7 bases between the two germline ends. The unexposed donors gave CD4+ T cells in about 2011-2019, prior to COVID-19. Naive and memory CD4+ T cells were separated from cryopreserved PBMCs. The TCR comes from a human donor in good health. This chain connects TRBV7-9 to TRBJ2-1, with D tentatively TRBD2 (5 bases). The sequenced sample was naive CD4+ T cells from PBMCs. Indicated subset: naive CD4+ T cells isolated by negative enrichment. CDR3 region: CASPGNEQFF. The CDR3 DNA follows: TGTGCCAGTCCGGGGAATGAGCAGTTCTTC.